What follows describes a single TCR beta chain. The same CDR3 can be traced to other DNA sequences in this sample. These data belong to a study of blood T cell repertoires in COVID-19. Study-level information: Acute and convalescent COVID-19 samples came from the United States, Italy and Spain. The cDNA or gDNA used as material had been derived from T cells, B-cell-depleted T cells, or PBMCs.

The length of the CDR3 is 10 residues. In germline, CDR1 is DFQATT, CDR2 SNEGSKA (reference sequence). Between the trimmed V and J ends, which lost 6 bases and 7 bases, there was a span of 7 bases. How the authors handled the data: Counts of nucleated cells, estimated from reference gene primer amplification, were obtained. Measured with immunoSEQ multiplex PCR; TCRdb has only the in-frame clones, and not every one. For V, J and clone size, that table is used; D and trimming come from the DNA. This sample carries roughly 160,000 clones, approximately 86% of them seen once, and the ten largest clones take around 3.9%.

The chain combines TRBV20-1 with TRBJ1-5; D not certain. The sequence was collected from an older woman who had recovered from COVID-19. The sequenced material came from peripheral blood. CDR3 DNA: TGCAGTGCCTCTGGCCAGCCCCAGCATTTT. This encodes CSASGQPQHF.